This T cell receptor (beta chain) appears in the sequencing data of a study of OX40 agonist ivuxolimab in advanced cancers. Study background: Those treated in dose escalation had hepatocellular carcinoma, melanoma, renal cell cancer or head and neck cancer. Study-wide points: CD8+ T cells showed, on average, more clonal expansion than CD4+ cells.

The CDR3 covers 17 residues. J was trimmed by 3 bases and V by 4 bases; bases with no gene match: 7. The germline V gene has CDR1 MNHNS and CDR2 SASEGT. As regards this clone: Antigen: not known.

Profiling relied on immunoSEQ multiplex PCR, and the TCRdb table lists in-frame clones only, not all of them. The sample carries 50,000 to 85,000 clones, roughly nine tenths recorded once. The chain carries TRBV6-1 and TRBJ2-3, with 13 bases aligning to TRBD2. Sequencing was performed on CD4+ or CD8+ T cells sorted from blood, taken in a trial of the OX40 agonist ivuxolimab. The origin of this receptor is an adult with an advanced solid tumor such as melanoma, head and neck, liver or kidney cancer. The CDR3 reads CASSGTSGRVWTDTQYF. The DNA of the CDR3 is TGTGCCAGCAGTGGGACTAGCGGGAGAGTTTGGACAGATACGCAGTATTTT.